This T cell receptor beta chain emerged from a study of T cell changes during pregnancy in multiple sclerosis. Generated by immunoSEQ multiplex PCR, the TCRdb table keeps only in-frame clones and is missing some. The table lists about 93,000 clones, roughly 91% of them singletons. The V end lost 4 bases, the J end lost 4 bases, and 11 bases lay between the germline ends. Germline V lookup: CDR1 LNHDA, CDR2 SQIVND (reference sequence). This CDR3 has 14 residues. The V gene is TRBV19, the J gene TRBJ2-1; the D gene is possibly TRBD2 (6 bases). The sample in question was peripheral blood, obtained after pregnancy. The source is a female donor in good health, enrolled as a control in a pregnancy study. CDR3 coding DNA: TGTGCCAGTAGTACGTGGGGAGGATACAATGAGCAGTTCTTC. Its translation is CASSTWGGYNEQFF.